A selection of T cell receptor beta chains follows, all from one sample in a study of PD-L1 blockade in urothelial cancer. Here immunoSEQ multiplex PCR was the method, and the copy in TCRdb shows in-frame clones only, minus some. The top ten clones hold less than 3% of a sample with about 56,000 clones, around 84% of them seen once. The specimen was PBMCs, collected around atezolizumab (anti-PD-L1) treatment. These receptors came from a man aged 50-59 years with urothelial cancer. Both conserved end residues are part of each CDR3. D genes are given only for firm matches. The size entry is marked missing in some rows and otherwise reads once, few, many or a size class.

j_call clone_size d_call v_call cdr3_aa cdr3_nt
TRBJ1-2 - - TRBV15 CATSREWTEINGYTF TGTGCCACCAGCAGAGAATGGACAGAAATTAATGGCTACACCTTC
TRBJ2-7 - - TRBV18 CASSSNQGYEQYF TGTGCCAGCTCATCTAACCAGGGATACGAGCAGTACTTC
TRBJ2-7 - - TRBV28 CASRTGLYEQYF TGTGCCAGCAGAACAGGGTTATACGAGCAGTACTTC
TRBJ2-1 - - TRBV2 CASSVGGAGFDEQFF TGTGCCAGCAGTGTTGGGGGTGCGGGATTTGATGAGCAGTTCTTC
TRBJ2-1 - TRBD2 TRBV5-1 CASSLAHGLAADEQFF TGCGCCAGCAGCTTGGCCCATGGACTAGCGGCCGATGAGCAGTTCTTC
TRBJ1-1 - - TRBV5-1 CASSPDRYSEAFF TGCGCCAGCAGCCCGGACAGATATTCTGAAGCTTTCTTT
TRBJ1-2 - - TRBV21-1 CASGLGGYGYTF TGTGCCAGCGGCCTGGGAGGATATGGCTACACCTTC
TRBJ1-6 once - TRBV2 CASLRTEGVPPLHF TGTGCCAGCCTTCGGACAGAGGGGGTTCCACCCCTCCACTTT
TRBJ2-5 - TRBD2 TRBV6-1 CASSAGLAGAETQYF TGTGCCAGCAGTGCGGGACTAGCGGGAGCAGAGACCCAGTACTTC
TRBJ1-2 - - TRBV29-1 CSAGQSLYGYTF TGCAGCGCTGGACAGTCTCTCTATGGCTACACCTTC
TRBJ2-7 - - TRBV28 CASSLQGWDHEQYF TGTGCCAGCAGTTTACAGGGCTGGGATCACGAGCAGTACTTC
TRBJ2-7 - - TRBV6-6 CASSYSERRQSYEQYF TGTGCCAGCAGTTACTCGGAGAGGCGGCAGTCCTACGAGCAGTACTTC
TRBJ1-5 - TRBD1 TRBV28 CASSLTGGIVNQPQHF TGTGCCAGCAGTTTGACAGGGGGAATCGTAAATCAGCCCCAGCATTTT
TRBJ2-7 - TRBD2 TRBV28 CASSMIAGTYEQYF TGTGCCAGCAGCATGATAGCGGGAACCTACGAGCAGTACTTC
TRBJ2-3 - - TRBV7-9 CASSITGSGTDTQYF TGTGCCAGCAGTATTACAGGGTCCGGCACAGATACGCAGTATTTT
TRBJ1-2 - TRBD1 TRBV5-1 CASSFRDRDPYGYTF TGCGCCAGCAGCTTCCGGGACAGGGATCCCTATGGCTACACCTTC
TRBJ2-3 - TRBD2 TRBV28 CASSLPSGSGTDTQYF TGTGCCAGCAGTTTACCCAGCGGGAGCGGCACAGATACGCAGTATTTT
TRBJ2-7 - TRBD2 TRBV5-1 CASSEIPSGTYEQYF TGCGCCAGCAGCGAGATCCCTAGCGGAACCTACGAGCAGTACTTC
TRBJ2-7 - - TRBV28 CASSSHGEERYEQYF TGTGCCAGCAGTTCCCATGGGGAGGAGAGATACGAGCAGTACTTC
TRBJ2-4 - - TRBV28 CASSLAKNIQYF TGTGCCAGCAGCCTAGCCAAAAACATTCAGTACTTC
TRBJ1-1 once TRBD1 TRBV6-5 CASSLEQGAEAFF TGTGCCAGCAGCCTAGAACAGGGGGCGGAAGCTTTCTTT
TRBJ2-3 - TRBD2 TRBV11-2 CASSSLAGGRTDTQYF TGTGCCAGCAGCTCCCTAGCGGGAGGGAGAACAGATACGCAGTATTTT
TRBJ2-2 - - TRBV19 CASSPTGINTGELFF TGTGCCAGTAGCCCTACAGGGATTAACACCGGGGAGCTGTTTTTT
TRBJ1-5 - - TRBV28 CANQRTGVSQPQHF TGTGCCAACCAAAGGACGGGGGTTAGTCAGCCCCAGCATTTT
TRBJ1-2 - - TRBV30 CAWSAVANYGYTF TGTGCCTGGAGTGCAGTCGCTAACTATGGCTACACCTTC
TRBJ1-6 - - TRBV5-1 CASSLETYSHSPLHF TGCGCCAGCAGCTTGGAAACCTATTCACATTCACCCCTCCACTTT
TRBJ1-4 - - TRBV7-9 CASSHRAAKEKLFF TGTGCCAGCAGTCACAGGGCCGCCAAAGAAAAACTGTTTTTT
TRBJ1-4 few - TRBV6-6 CASSYSGQSNEKLFF TGTGCCAGCAGTTACTCCGGACAGTCAAATGAAAAACTGTTTTTT
TRBJ2-7 many TRBD2 TRBV2 CASTGLAGGAYEQYF TGTGCCAGCACGGGACTAGCGGGAGGAGCCTACGAGCAGTACTTC
TRBJ2-5 - TRBD2 TRBV27 CASSPGTSGLQETQYF TGTGCCAGCAGTCCAGGGACTAGCGGTCTCCAAGAGACCCAGTACTTC
TRBJ2-7 - - TRBV5-1 CASSTAGWSYEQYF TGCGCCAGCAGTACCGCAGGGTGGTCCTACGAGCAGTACTTC
TRBJ2-5 - - TRBV5-6 CASSLGRGEQETQYF TGTGCCAGCAGCTTGGGGAGGGGCGAACAAGAGACCCAGTACTTC
TRBJ1-3 - - TRBV6-1 CAASLGGSSGNTIYF TGTGCCGCATCTCTCGGGGGGAGCTCTGGAAACACCATATATTTT
TRBJ2-7 - - TRBV5-4 CASSWTGLGNEQYF TGTGCCAGCAGCTGGACGGGACTTGGAAACGAGCAGTACTTC
TRBJ2-1 - - TRBV4-1 CASSRSQGYNEQFF TGCGCCAGCAGCCGGTCACAGGGATACAATGAGCAGTTCTTC
TRBJ1-2 - - TRBV27 CASSLTGVNYGYTF TGTGCCAGCAGTCTCACAGGAGTCAACTATGGCTACACCTTC
TRBJ1-4 - - TRBV28 CASSSPGRAAEKLFF TGTGCCAGCAGTTCCCCCGGCAGGGCGGCTGAAAAACTGTTTTTT
TRBJ1-4 medium-sized TRBD1 TRBV27 CASSYGQGWEKLFF TGTGCCAGCAGTTACGGACAGGGGTGGGAAAAACTGTTTTTT
TRBJ2-5 - - TRBV23-1 CASSPRVGYQETQYF TGCGCCAGCAGTCCCCGGGTCGGGTACCAAGAGACCCAGTACTTC
TRBJ2-7 - TRBD1 TRBV6-5 CASSEGTAYEQYF TGTGCCAGCAGTGAGGGGACAGCCTACGAGCAGTACTTC
TRBJ1-4 - TRBD1 TRBV19 CASSLNRGGNEKLFF TGTGCCAGTAGTCTCAACAGGGGTGGAAATGAAAAACTGTTTTTT
TRBJ1-1 - - TRBV18 CASSPQNSNTEAFF TGTGCCAGCTCACCACAAAACTCGAACACTGAAGCTTTCTTT
TRBJ1-6 once TRBD1 TRBV7-9 CASSSGWTGSSSPLHF TGTGCCAGCAGCTCCGGGTGGACAGGCTCTAGTTCACCCCTCCACTTT
TRBJ1-1 - - TRBV18 CASYEVDGTEAFF TGTGCCAGCTATGAGGTAGATGGCACTGAAGCTTTCTTT
TRBJ1-2 - - TRBV6-6 CASSPQGTGGYTF TGTGCCAGCTCACCACAGGGAACGGGGGGCTACACCTTC
TRBJ2-5 - TRBD2 TRBV5-1 CASSPGLAGKGTQYF TGCGCCAGCAGCCCGGGACTAGCGGGAAAGGGGACCCAGTACTTC
TRBJ2-7 - TRBD2 TRBV15 CATSKASGAYEQYF TGTGCCACCAGCAAGGCTAGCGGGGCCTACGAGCAGTACTTC
TRBJ1-1 - TRBD1 TRBV28 CASSGTGFSTEAFF TGTGCCAGCAGTGGGACAGGGTTCAGCACTGAAGCTTTCTTT
TRBJ2-7 - TRBD1 TRBV27 CASSTPRTGNYEQYF TGTGCCAGCAGTACGCCGAGGACAGGGAACTACGAGCAGTACTTC
TRBJ2-1 - TRBD2 TRBV5-1 CASSLEGTSASNEQFF TGCGCCAGCAGCTTGGAGGGGACTAGCGCATCCAATGAGCAGTTCTTC
TRBJ1-3 few - TRBV6-6 CASTLGLGNTIYF TGTGCCAGCACCCTGGGCTTGGGAAACACCATATATTTT
TRBJ2-3 - TRBD2 TRBV7-3 CASSARLASTDTQYF TGTGCCAGCAGCGCCCGACTAGCTAGCACAGATACGCAGTATTTT
TRBJ2-5 - TRBD1 TRBV5-6 CASSQLLRQGAETQYF TGTGCCAGCAGCCAGCTATTGCGACAGGGGGCTGAGACCCAGTACTTC